One T cell receptor (beta chain) is described in this entry. The age range of participants was 18 to 89 years, with residence in more than 20 US areas. Cohort 3 donors counted as recovered after two negative PCRs, clearance, or resolved symptoms. The data derive from a study of blood T cell repertoires in COVID-19. On the study more broadly: T cells, B-cell-depleted T cells, or PBMCs supplied cDNA or gDNA.

The CDR3 contains 14 residues. The J segment lost 6 bases and the V segment lost 3 bases, leaving 6 bases of the junction unmatched. Germline V lookup: CDR1 SGHTS, CDR2 YDEGEE. As handled by the study authors: How many nucleated cells were present was estimated from reference gene primer amplification. Assay used: immunoSEQ multiplex PCR; TCRdb lists only in-frame clones, some missing. The V and J calls and the clone size are those of that table, but D and trimming were determined from the DNA. The sample records 250,000 to 300,000 clones, around 84% being singletons. V gene TRBV5-8 combines with J gene TRBJ2-7; 10 nucleotides match TRBD1. The clonotype comes from a man aged 18 to 35 who had recovered from COVID-19. The sequenced material came from PBMCs or T cells enriched from blood (not recorded which). This CDR3 is CASSYGTGEVEQYF. CDR3 bases: TGTGCCAGCAGCTACGGGACAGGGGAAGTCGAGCAGTACTTC.